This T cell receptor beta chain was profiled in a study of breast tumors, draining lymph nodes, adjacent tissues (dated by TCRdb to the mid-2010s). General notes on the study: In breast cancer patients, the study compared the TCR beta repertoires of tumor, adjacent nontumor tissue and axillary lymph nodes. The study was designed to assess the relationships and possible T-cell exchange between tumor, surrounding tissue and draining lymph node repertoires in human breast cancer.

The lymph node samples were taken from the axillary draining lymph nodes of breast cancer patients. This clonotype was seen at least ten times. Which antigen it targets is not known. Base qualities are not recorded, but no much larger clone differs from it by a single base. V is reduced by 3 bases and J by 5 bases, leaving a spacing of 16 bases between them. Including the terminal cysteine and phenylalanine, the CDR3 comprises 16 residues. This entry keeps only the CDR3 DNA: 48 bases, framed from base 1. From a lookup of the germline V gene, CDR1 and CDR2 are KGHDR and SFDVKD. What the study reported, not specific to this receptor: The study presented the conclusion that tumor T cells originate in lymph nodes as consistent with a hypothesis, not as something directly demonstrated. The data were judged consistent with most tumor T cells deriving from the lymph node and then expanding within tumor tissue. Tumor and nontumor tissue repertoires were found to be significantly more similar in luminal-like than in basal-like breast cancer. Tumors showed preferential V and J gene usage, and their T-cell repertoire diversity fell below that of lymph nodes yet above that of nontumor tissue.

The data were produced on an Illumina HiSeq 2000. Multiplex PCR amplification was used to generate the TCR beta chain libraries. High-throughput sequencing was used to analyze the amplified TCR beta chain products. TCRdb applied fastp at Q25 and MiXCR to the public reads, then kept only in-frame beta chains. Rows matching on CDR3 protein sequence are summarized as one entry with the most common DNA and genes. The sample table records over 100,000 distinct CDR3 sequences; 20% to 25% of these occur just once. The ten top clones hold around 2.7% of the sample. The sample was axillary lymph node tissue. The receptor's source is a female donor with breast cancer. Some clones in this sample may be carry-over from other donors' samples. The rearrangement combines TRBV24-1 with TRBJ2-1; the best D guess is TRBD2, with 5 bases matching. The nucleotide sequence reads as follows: TGTGCCACCAGTGATCAGACGAGGCGGGTTGACAATGAGCAGTTCTTC. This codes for CATSDQTRRVDNEQFF.